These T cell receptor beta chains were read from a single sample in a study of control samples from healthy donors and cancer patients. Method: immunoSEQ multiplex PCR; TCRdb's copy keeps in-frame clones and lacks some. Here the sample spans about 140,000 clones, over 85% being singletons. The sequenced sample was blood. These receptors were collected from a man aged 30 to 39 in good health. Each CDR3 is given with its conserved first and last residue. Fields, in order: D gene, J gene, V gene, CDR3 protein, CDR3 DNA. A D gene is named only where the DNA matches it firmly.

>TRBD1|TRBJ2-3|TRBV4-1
CASSTTGKTDTQYF
TGCGCCAGCAGCACGACAGGGAAAACAGATACGCAGTATTTT
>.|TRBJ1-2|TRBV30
CAWSVGGVGGYTF
TGTGCCTGGAGTGTAGGTGGAGTAGGTGGCTACACCTTC
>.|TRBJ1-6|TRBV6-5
CASSKGRGSPLHF
TGTGCCAGCAGCAAGGGCCGCGGGTCACCCCTCCACTTT
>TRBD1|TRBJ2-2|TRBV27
CATRWTGGYTGELFF
TGTGCCACCCGGTGGACAGGGGGCTATACCGGGGAGCTGTTTTTT
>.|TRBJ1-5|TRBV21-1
CASSKVPGGEPQHF
TGTGCCAGCAGCAAAGTTCCGGGAGGAGAGCCCCAGCATTTT
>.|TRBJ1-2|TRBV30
CAWSAARGGALGNYGYTF
TGTGCCTGGAGCGCAGCCCGGGGGGGGGCGCTAGGCAACTATGGCTACACCTTC
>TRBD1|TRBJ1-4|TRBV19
CASRDPGGLKKLFF
TGTGCCAGTCGCGATCCAGGGGGCTTGAAAAAACTGTTTTTT
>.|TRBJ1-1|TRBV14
CASSQVWGTEAFF
TGTGCCAGCAGCCAAGTGTGGGGAACTGAAGCTTTCTTT
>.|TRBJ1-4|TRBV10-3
CATSGGREKLFF
TGTGCCACCTCCGGGGGGAGGGAAAAACTGTTTTTT
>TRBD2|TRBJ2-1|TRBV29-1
CSVEGTSGGSINEQFF
TGCAGCGTTGAAGGGACTAGCGGGGGGTCTATCAATGAGCAGTTCTTC
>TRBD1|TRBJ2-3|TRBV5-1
CASSLGQGARTQYF
TGCGCCAGCAGCTTGGGGCAGGGGGCTCGTACGCAGTATTTT
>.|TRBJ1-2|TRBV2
CASKTEDYGYTF
TGTGCCAGTAAGACAGAGGACTATGGCTACACCTTC
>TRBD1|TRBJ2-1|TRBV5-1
CASSLGQGYNEQFF
TGCGCCAGCAGCTTGGGACAGGGCTACAATGAGCAGTTCTTC
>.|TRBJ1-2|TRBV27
CASSLSVGGGYTF
TGTGCCAGCAGTTTATCAGTGGGAGGAGGCTACACCTTC